This TCR beta chain is drawn from a study of lymphopenia after photon versus proton radiotherapy. Germline V gives CDR1 LGHNA, CDR2 YSLEER. V trimming: 0 bases; J trimming: 1 base; junction bases outside the gene matches: 8. This CDR3 is built from 17 residues. Clones were sequenced by immunoSEQ multiplex PCR, and TCRdb holds only the in-frame ones, with some missing. The table has over 25,000 clones, 90% seen once. This clonotype was obtained from a woman aged 45-60 years with pancreatic cancer. V usage is TRBV4-3 and J usage is TRBJ2-7; 8 bases are shared with TRBD1. This specimen was peripheral blood, taken from a patient treated with photon-based radiotherapy. CDR3 loop: CASSQDGPGQGSYEQYF. Written as DNA, the CDR3 is TGCGCCAGCAGCCAAGATGGGCCCGGACAGGGATCCTACGAGCAGTACTTC.